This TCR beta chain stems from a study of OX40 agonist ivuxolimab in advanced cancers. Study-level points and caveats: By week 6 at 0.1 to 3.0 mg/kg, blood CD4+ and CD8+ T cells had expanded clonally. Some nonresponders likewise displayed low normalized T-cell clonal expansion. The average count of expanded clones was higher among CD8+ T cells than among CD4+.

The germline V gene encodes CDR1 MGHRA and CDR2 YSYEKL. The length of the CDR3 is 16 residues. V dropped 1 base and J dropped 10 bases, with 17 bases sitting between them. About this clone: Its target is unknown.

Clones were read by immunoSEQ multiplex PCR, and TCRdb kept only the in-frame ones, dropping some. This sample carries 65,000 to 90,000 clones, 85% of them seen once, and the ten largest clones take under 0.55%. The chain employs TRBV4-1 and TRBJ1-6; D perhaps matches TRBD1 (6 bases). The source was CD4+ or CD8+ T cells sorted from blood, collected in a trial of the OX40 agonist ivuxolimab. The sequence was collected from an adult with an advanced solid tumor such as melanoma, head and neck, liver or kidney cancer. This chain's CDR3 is CASSQGGGRDNSPLHF. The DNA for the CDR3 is TGCGCCAGCAGCCAAGGGGGTGGAAGGGACAACTCACCCCTCCACTTT.